This TCR beta chain was obtained from a study of shared clonotypes between healthy human individuals. Study details: Aged between 18 and 49, the donors were two women and a few men.

For this clone: What it binds is unknown.

Source study methods: ImmunoSEQ gave junction-only sequences without quality scores, so filtering differed. Profiling relied on immunoSEQ multiplex PCR, and the TCRdb table lists in-frame clones only, not all of them. Clone size and the V and J calls come from that table; the DNA yielded D and trimming. This table has some 800,000 clones, almost 95% appearing once. Study-wide points: Sampling was confined to blood; repertoires within tissues likely differ.

Terminally differentiated effector memory CD45RA+ cells were excluded by CCR7 positive selection of CD45RO-negative cells. Free of recent acute infections or vaccinations, the donors were healthy HIV-negative adults. The ends lost 4 bases at V and 2 bases at J; junction bases unmatched: 7. This CDR3 has 16 amino acids. From germline, CDR1 is MGHRA and CDR2 YSYEKL. This TCR derives from a man aged 25 to 40 in good health. The chain uses TRBV4-1 and TRBJ2-7; 11 nucleotides match TRBD2. Specimen: naive CD8+ T cells sorted from blood. CDR3 amino acids: CASSLKIAGGPYEQYF. The CDR3 DNA sequence: TGCGCCAGCAGCCTTAAGATAGCGGGGGGGCCCTACGAGCAGTACTTC.